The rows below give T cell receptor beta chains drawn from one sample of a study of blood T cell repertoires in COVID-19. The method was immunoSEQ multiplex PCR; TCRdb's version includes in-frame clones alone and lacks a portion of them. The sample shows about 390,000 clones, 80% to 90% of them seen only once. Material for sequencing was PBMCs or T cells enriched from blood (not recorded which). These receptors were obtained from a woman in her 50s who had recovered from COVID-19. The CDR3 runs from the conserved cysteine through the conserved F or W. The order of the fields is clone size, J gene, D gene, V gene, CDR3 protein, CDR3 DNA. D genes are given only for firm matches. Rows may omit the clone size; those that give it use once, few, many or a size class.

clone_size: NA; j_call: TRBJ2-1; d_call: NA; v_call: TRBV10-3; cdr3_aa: CAISGGESSYNEQFF; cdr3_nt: TGTGCCATCAGTGGCGGGGAGAGCTCCTACAATGAGCAGTTCTTC
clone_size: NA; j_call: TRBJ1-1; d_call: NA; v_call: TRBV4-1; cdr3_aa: CASSQEGGRPSEAFF; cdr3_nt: TGCGCCAGCAGCCAAGAAGGAGGCAGGCCGTCCGAAGCTTTCTTT
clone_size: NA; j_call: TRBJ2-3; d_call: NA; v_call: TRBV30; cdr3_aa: CAWSVVRQVRDLADTQYF; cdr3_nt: TGTGCCTGGAGTGTTGTGAGACAGGTTCGGGATTTAGCAGATACGCAGTATTTT
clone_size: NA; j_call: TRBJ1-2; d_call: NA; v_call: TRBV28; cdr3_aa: CASSFRAGFGYGYTF; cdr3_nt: TGTGCCAGCAGTTTTCGGGCGGGGTTCGGCTATGGCTACACCTTC
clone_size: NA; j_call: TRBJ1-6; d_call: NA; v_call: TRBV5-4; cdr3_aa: CASSLATGLTNSPLHF; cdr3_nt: TGTGCCAGCAGCTTGGCAACAGGGCTTACAAATTCACCCCTCCACTTT
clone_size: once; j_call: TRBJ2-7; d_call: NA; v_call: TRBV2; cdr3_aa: CASSERSRGSEQYF; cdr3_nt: TGTGCCAGCAGTGAAAGGAGCAGGGGATCCGAGCAGTACTTC
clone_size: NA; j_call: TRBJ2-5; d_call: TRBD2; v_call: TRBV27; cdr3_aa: CASTRLAGGQETQYF; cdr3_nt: TGTGCCAGCACTAGGCTAGCGGGGGGCCAAGAGACCCAGTACTTC
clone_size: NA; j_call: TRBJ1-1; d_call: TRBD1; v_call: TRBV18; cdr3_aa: CASSPTGTGANTEAFF; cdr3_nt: TGTGCCAGCTCACCTACCGGGACAGGGGCGAACACTGAAGCTTTCTTT
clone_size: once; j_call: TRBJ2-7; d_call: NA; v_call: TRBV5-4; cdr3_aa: CASSLDSPYEQYF; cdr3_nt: TGTGCCAGCAGCTTGGACAGCCCCTACGAGCAGTACTTC
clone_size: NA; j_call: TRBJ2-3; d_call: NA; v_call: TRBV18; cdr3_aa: CASSLSSGLLKGTDTQYF; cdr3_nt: TGTGCCAGCTCACTATCATCGGGACTCCTAAAGGGCACAGATACGCAGTATTTT
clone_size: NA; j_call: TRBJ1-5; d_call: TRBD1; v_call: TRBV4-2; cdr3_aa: CASSWDSVSNQPQHF; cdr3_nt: TGTGCCAGCAGCTGGGACAGCGTTAGTAATCAGCCCCAGCATTTT
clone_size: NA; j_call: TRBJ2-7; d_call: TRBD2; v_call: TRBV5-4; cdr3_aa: CASSLGASGGSSYEQYF; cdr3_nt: TGTGCCAGCAGCTTGGGAGCTAGCGGGGGAAGCTCCTACGAGCAGTACTTC
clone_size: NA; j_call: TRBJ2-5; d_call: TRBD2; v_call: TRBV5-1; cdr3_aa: CASSEPTGLAGVETQYF; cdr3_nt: TGCGCCAGCAGCGAACCGACAGGACTAGCGGGGGTTGAGACCCAGTACTTC
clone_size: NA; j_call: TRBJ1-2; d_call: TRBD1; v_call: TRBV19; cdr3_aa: CASSTRDRVLVGGYTF; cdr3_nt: TGTGCCAGTAGTACCCGGGACAGGGTATTAGTTGGCGGCTACACCTTC
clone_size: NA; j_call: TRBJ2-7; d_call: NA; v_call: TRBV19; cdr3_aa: CASSFTGSYEQYF; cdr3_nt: TGTGCCAGTAGTTTTACAGGCTCCTACGAGCAGTACTTC
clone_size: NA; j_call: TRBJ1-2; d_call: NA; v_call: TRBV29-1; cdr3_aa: CSVGGEVYGYTF; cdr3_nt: TGCAGCGTTGGAGGGGAGGTCTATGGCTACACCTTC
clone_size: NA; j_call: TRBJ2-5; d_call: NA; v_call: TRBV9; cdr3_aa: CASSPAGKTQYF; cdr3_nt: TGTGCCAGCAGCCCCGCCGGGAAGACCCAGTACTTC
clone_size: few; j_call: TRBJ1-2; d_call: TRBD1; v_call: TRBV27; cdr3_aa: CASSPTRTGGKTYTF; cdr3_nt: TGTGCCAGCAGTCCCACCCGGACAGGGGGGAAGACCTACACCTTC
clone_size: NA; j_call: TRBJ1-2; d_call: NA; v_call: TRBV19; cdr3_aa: CASSIMTGESGYTF; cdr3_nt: TGTGCCAGTAGTATAATGACAGGAGAATCCGGCTACACCTTC
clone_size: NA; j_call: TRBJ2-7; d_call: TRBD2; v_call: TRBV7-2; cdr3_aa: CASSLGGSEQYF; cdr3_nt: TGTGCCAGCAGCCTGGGGGGGAGCGAGCAGTACTTC
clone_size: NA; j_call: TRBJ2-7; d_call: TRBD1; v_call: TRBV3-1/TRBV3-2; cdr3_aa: CASSHGQGAGEQYF; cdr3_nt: TGTGCCAGCAGCCACGGACAGGGGGCCGGCGAGCAGTACTTC
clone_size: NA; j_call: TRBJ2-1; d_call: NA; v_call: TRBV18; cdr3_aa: CASSLLSGNTNEQFF; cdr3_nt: TGTGCCAGCTCACTCCTGTCCGGGAATACCAATGAGCAGTTCTTC
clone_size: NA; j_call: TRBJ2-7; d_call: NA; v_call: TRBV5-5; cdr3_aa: CASSTWLGTSLF; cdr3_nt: TGTGCCAGCAGCACATGGCTGGGGACATCGCTTTTC
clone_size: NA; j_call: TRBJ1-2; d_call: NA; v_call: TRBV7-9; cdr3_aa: CASSLSAGESGYTF; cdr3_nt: TGTGCCAGCAGCTTATCGGCAGGGGAGTCTGGCTACACCTTC